This T cell receptor beta chain stems from a study of cytomegalovirus exposure and HLA in healthy donors. Study-wide points: Several top significant clusters appeared, in a later analysis, to be linked to common viral pathogens. TCR beta chains associated with HLA were, in a later analysis, more clonally expanded than equally common others. Earlier findings revealed that most TCR beta V segments proved productive either about 87% or about 30% of the time. In a later analysis, most CMV-associated TCR beta chains appeared HLA-restricted.

Researchers ran the PCR with 60 Vbeta and 13 Jbeta primers. The method was immunoSEQ multiplex PCR; TCRdb's version includes in-frame clones alone and lacks a portion of them. This table holds roughly 120,000 clones, 80% to 90% found once. Comment on this clone: Its antigen is not known.

Trimming left V 4 bases short and J 0 bases short, with 10 bases between. The germline V gene has CDR1 LNHDA and CDR2 SQIVND (reference sequence). The CDR3 is made up of 16 amino acids. This TCR was recovered from a woman aged 25 to 39 in good health and CMV-seronegative. The chain joins TRBV19 to TRBJ2-6; possible D gene TRBD1, 6 bases. The sequencing sample was made of PBMCs. The CDR3 DNA reads as TGTGCCAGTAGTACGATCAGGGGCTCTGGGGCCAACGTCCTGACTTTC. This gives the protein CASSTIRGSGANVLTF.